The 8 T cell receptor beta chains below were found in one sample sequenced in a study of cytomegalovirus exposure and HLA in healthy donors. Use of 60 Vbeta and 13 Jbeta primers characterized the PCR. Only in-frame clones appear in the TCRdb table, and some are missing; sequencing was by immunoSEQ multiplex PCR. The sample shows more than 150,000 clones, about 88% of them seen only once. The specimen sequenced was PBMCs. The receptors stem from a woman aged 18-29 years in good health and CMV-seronegative.

The chain carries TRBV6-5 and TRBJ1-5, with 8 bases that match TRBD1. From germline, CDR1 is MNHEY and CDR2 SVGAGI. The CDR3 contains 15 residues. Trimming cost V 5 bases and J 2 bases; bases outside gene matches: 5. The DNA for the CDR3 is TGTGCCAGCAGTCGGGACAGGACGCGCAATCAGCCCCAGCATTTT. It yields the protein CASSRDRTRNQPQHF.

The gene calls are TRBV29-1 and TRBJ1-3; a weak D match, TRBD1 (6 bases). V was cut by 7 bases and J by 0 bases, with 10 bases left in between. Germline values: CDR1 SQVTM, CDR2 ANQGSEA. The CDR3 totals 13 residues. The CDR3 loop reads CSAGQSSGNTIYF. The CDR3 DNA reads TGCAGCGCCGGACAGAGCTCTGGAAACACCATATATTTT.

V gene TRBV19 combines with J gene TRBJ1-2, with 8 bases identical to TRBD1. Per germline, CDR1 LNHDA and CDR2 SQIVND (reference sequence). V shed 5 bases, J shed 5 bases, and the junction held 7 bases outside the gene matches. The CDR3 length is 14 residues. The CDR3 coding sequence is TGTGCCAGTAGTCCTTCTTGGACAGGGTATGGCTACACCTTC. It translates to CASSPSWTGYGYTF.

The chain recombines TRBV28 with TRBJ2-7; maybe TRBD1 (6 bases). Germline V gene sequence: CDR1 MDHEN, CDR2 SYDVKM. V lost 5 bases to trimming and J lost 5 bases, with 13 bases between them. The CDR3 length is 13 residues. In DNA form, the CDR3 reads TGTGCCAGCAGTAGGCGGACAGAGGACGAGCAGTACTTC. Translating gives CASSRRTEDEQYF.

The J gene is TRBJ1-2, the V gene TRBV19; D is unresolved. Germline values: CDR1 LNHDA, CDR2 SQIVND (reference sequence). The CDR3 has 12 residues. V was pared by 7 bases and J by 7 bases, with 13 bases between. The CDR3 protein is CASNFLGVGYTF. DNA of the CDR3: TGTGCCAGTAACTTCTTGGGCGTTGGCTACACCTTC.

The CDR3 DNA sequence: TGTGCTAGTGGTCCAGGGGAGGAGACCCAGTACTTC. This sequence encodes CASGPGEETQYF. The chain combines TRBV12-5 with TRBJ2-5; TRBD1 is a possible D gene (6 bases). The CDR3 is 12 residues long. Germline CDR1 and CDR2: LGHNT and FRNRAP. V was shortened by 5 bases and J by 5 bases, with 9 bases between the two germline ends.

The chain links TRBV6-5 to TRBJ1-2, with no clear D. This CDR3 spans 14 amino acids. CDR1 MNHEY and CDR2 SVGAGI come from the germline V gene. Trimming left V 8 bases short and J 4 bases short, with 17 bases between. The CDR3 DNA is TGTGCCAGCCGGCGGGCCTCACTCCTCTATGGCTACACCTTC. It translates to CASRRASLLYGYTF.

This clone turned up a few times. The chain combines TRBV28 with TRBJ2-7; 10 positions agree with TRBD1. The CDR3 totals 15 residues. With 6 bases clipped from V and 7 bases from J, the junction kept 12 bases outside the gene matches. Germline V gene sequence: CDR1 MDHEN, CDR2 SYDVKM. The CDR3 sequence is CASSLPGTGVGEQYF. The CDR3 DNA reads TGTGCCAGCAGCCTCCCGGGGACAGGGGTTGGGGAGCAGTACTTC.